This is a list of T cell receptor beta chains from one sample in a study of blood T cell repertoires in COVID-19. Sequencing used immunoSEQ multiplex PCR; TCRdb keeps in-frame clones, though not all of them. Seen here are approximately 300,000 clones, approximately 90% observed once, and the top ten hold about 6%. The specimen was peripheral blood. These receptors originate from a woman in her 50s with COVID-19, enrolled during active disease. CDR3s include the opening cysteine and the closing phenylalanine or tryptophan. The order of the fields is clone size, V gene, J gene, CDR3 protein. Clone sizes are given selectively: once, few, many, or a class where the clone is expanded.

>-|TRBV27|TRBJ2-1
CASSPTGSAYNEQFF
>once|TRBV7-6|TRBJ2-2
CAGTPTGEGNTGELFF
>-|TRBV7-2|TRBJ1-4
CASSFRGRKNEKLFF
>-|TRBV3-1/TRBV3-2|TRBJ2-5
CASSQGAGLAEETQYF
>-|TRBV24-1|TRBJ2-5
CATSSPQGAGETQYF
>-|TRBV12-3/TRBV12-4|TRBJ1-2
CASSLTEYYGYTF
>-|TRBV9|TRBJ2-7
CASSEVDSGYEQYF
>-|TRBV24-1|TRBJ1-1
CATSDFGVGTEAFF
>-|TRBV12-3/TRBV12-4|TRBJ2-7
CASSRSSGEQYF
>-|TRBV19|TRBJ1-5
CASVPGQFNQPQHF
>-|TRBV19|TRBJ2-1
CASSPNNEQFF
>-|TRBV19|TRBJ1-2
CASSMQAAGGGYTF
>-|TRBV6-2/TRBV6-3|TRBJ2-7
CASSQLAGDYEQYF
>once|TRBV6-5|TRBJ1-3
CASRRQGAPGNTIYF
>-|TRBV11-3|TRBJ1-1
CASSPRTGLEAFF
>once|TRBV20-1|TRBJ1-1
CSAREYVAAFF
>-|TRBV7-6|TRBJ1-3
CASSSRDRAGNTIYF
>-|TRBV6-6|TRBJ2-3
CASSRPRAPDTQYF